The rows below give T cell receptor beta chains drawn from one sample of a study of blood T cell repertoires in COVID-19. Clones were sequenced by immunoSEQ multiplex PCR, and TCRdb holds only the in-frame ones, with some missing. The sample holds hundreds of thousands of clones, more than 75% seen once. The sequenced sample consisted of PBMCs or T cells enriched from blood (not recorded which). The receptors stem from a woman aged 60-75 years in a cohort exposed to, infected with or recovered from COVID-19 (not recorded which). Each CDR3 is given with its conserved first and last residue. D genes are given only for firm matches. Clone size is shown for a subset of rows, as once, few, many or a class of expanded clone.

length: 13; J: TRBJ2-1; size: NA; D: TRBD1; V: TRBV14; DNA: TGTGCCAGCAGCCTACTGACAGGGGGAGAGCAGTTCTTC; CDR3: CASSLLTGGEQFF
length: 14; J: TRBJ2-1; size: NA; D: NA; V: TRBV7-2; DNA: TGTGCCAGCAGCTTAAGCCCTTCTTACAATGAGCAGTTCTTC; CDR3: CASSLSPSYNEQFF
length: 17; J: TRBJ2-2; size: NA; D: NA; V: TRBV10-1; DNA: TGCGCCAGCAGTGCAAGACAGGCGGAGGAGGACACCGGGGAGCTGTTTTTT; CDR3: CASSARQAEEDTGELFF
length: 15; J: TRBJ2-7; size: NA; D: NA; V: TRBV28; DNA: TGTGCCAGCAGTCTACCTGGACAGAGCTCCTACGAGCAGTACTTC; CDR3: CASSLPGQSSYEQYF
length: 13; J: TRBJ1-2; size: NA; D: NA; V: TRBV12-3/TRBV12-4; DNA: TGTGCCAGCAGTCCATACAGGGTTGGTGGCTACACCTTC; CDR3: CASSPYRVGGYTF
length: 14; J: TRBJ1-1; size: NA; D: NA; V: TRBV28; DNA: TGTGCCAGCAGTAGGAGGGTGGGGGACACTGAAGCTTTCTTT; CDR3: CASSRRVGDTEAFF
length: 16; J: TRBJ2-2; size: once; D: TRBD2; V: TRBV19; DNA: TGTGCCAGTCGAGTAGCGGGAGGATTGTGGAACGGGGAGCTGTTTTTT; CDR3: CASRVAGGLWNGELFF
length: 15; J: TRBJ2-7; size: once; D: NA; V: TRBV18; DNA: TGTGCCAGCTCACCAGCGGCGGGAAAATCCTACGAGCAGTACTTC; CDR3: CASSPAAGKSYEQYF
length: 14; J: TRBJ1-5; size: NA; D: NA; V: TRBV23-1; DNA: TGCGCCAGCATCACGAGCTCGGGGTATCAGCCCCAGCATTTT; CDR3: CASITSSGYQPQHF
length: 17; J: TRBJ2-5; size: NA; D: TRBD2; V: TRBV30; DNA: TGTGCCTGGAGTGTACTCGCGGGAGTATTACATCTAGAGACCCAGTACTTC; CDR3: CAWSVLAGVLHLETQYF
length: 12; J: TRBJ2-2; size: NA; D: NA; V: TRBV3-1/TRBV3-2; DNA: TGTGCCAGCAGCCAATGTATCGGGGAGCTGTTTTTT; CDR3: CASSQCIGELFF
length: 16; J: TRBJ1-5; size: NA; D: NA; V: TRBV6-5; DNA: NA; CDR3: CASSSSTGVRNQPQHF
length: 15; J: TRBJ2-1; size: NA; D: TRBD2; V: TRBV29-1; DNA: TGCAGCGTGCCTGGACTAGGGGCTACATACAATGAGCAGTTCTTC; CDR3: CSVPGLGATYNEQFF
length: 15; J: TRBJ2-1; size: NA; D: TRBD2; V: TRBV7-2; DNA: TGTGCCAGCAGCTTGGGTAGGACTAGCGGGATTGAGCAGTTCTTC; CDR3: CASSLGRTSGIEQFF
length: 13; J: TRBJ2-7; size: NA; D: NA; V: TRBV24-1; DNA: TGTGCCACCGACGACAGGAGCTCCTACGAGCAGTACTTC; CDR3: CATDDRSSYEQYF
length: 14; J: TRBJ2-7; size: NA; D: TRBD1; V: TRBV5-4; DNA: TGTGCCAGCAGCTTTCCCTCGACAGGGACAGAACAGTACTTC; CDR3: CASSFPSTGTEQYF